The 3 T cell receptor beta chains given below trace back to one sample, sequenced in a study of cytomegalovirus exposure and HLA in healthy donors. Primers: 60 Vbeta forward and 13 Jbeta reverse. Libraries were prepared by immunoSEQ multiplex PCR; TCRdb keeps only in-frame clonotypes and omits some of them. The profile shows about 200,000 clones, more than 75% of them singletons. Sequenced material: PBMCs. These receptors originate from a man in his forties in good health and CMV-seropositive.

This chain links TRBV6-5 with TRBJ2-7; D uncertain. Germline lookup yields CDR1 MNHEY and CDR2 SVGAGI. Trimming stripped 5 bases from V and 1 base from J, with 6 bases between. The CDR3 is made up of 12 amino acids. In DNA, the CDR3 is TGTGCCAGCAGTGTATTTTCCTACGAGCAGTACTTC. Its protein is CASSVFSYEQYF.

V is TRBV27 and J is TRBJ2-1; 8 nucleotides align to TRBD2. Trimming cost V 4 bases and J 6 bases; bases outside gene matches: 11. The CDR3 consists of 16 residues. Germline values: CDR1 MNHEY, CDR2 SMNVEV (reference sequence). CDR3 nucleotide sequence: TGTGCCAGCAGTTCCTGGCCGGGAGGGTCGGGCAATGAGCAGTTCTTC. It encodes CASSSWPGGSGNEQFF.

This clone was seen only once. V usage is TRBV4-2 and J usage is TRBJ1-3; no reliable D call. V was cut by 0 bases and J by 0 bases, with 9 bases left in between. The CDR3 spans 16 residues. The V gene's germline CDR1 is LGHNA and CDR2 YNFKEQ. The CDR3 is CASSQDSGISGNTIYF. The CDR3 region has the DNA TGTGCCAGCAGCCAAGACAGCGGGATCTCTGGAAACACCATATATTTT.